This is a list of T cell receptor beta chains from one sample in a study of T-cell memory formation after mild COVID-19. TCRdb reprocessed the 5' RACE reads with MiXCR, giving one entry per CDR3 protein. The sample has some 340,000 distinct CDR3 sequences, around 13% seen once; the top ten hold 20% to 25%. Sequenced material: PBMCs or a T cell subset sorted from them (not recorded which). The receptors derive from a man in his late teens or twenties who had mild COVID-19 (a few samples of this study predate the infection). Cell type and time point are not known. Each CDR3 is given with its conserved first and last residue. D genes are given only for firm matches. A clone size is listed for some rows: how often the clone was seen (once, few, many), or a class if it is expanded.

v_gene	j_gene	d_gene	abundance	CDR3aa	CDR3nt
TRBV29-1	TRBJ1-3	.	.	CSVRFDSGNTIYF	TGCAGCGTTAGATTCGACTCTGGAAACACCATATATTTT
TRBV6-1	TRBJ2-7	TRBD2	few	CASSATTSGANEQYF	TGTGCCAGCAGTGCCACGACTAGCGGGGCGAACGAGCAGTACTTC
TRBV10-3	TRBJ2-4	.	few	CAISGQGDIQYF	TGTGCCATCAGTGGTCAGGGTGACATTCAGTACTTC
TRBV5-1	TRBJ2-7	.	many	CASSLEFTYEQYF	TGCGCCAGCAGCTTGGAATTCACCTACGAGCAGTACTTC
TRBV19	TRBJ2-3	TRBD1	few	CASTRKGARDTQYF	TGTGCCAGTACCAGGAAGGGGGCAAGAGATACGCAGTATTTT
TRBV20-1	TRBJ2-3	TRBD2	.	CRGTSGSTDTQYF	TGCAGGGGTACTAGCGGTAGCACAGATACGCAGTATTTT
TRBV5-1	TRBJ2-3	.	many	CASSLGGADTQYF	TGTGCCAGCAGCTTAGGCGGGGCAGATACGCAGTATTTT
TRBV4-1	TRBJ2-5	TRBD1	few	CASSHERQGASGQETQYF	TGCGCCAGCAGCCATGAACGGCAGGGGGCGAGCGGCCAAGAGACCCAGTACTTC
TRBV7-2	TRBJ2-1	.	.	CASSFRGYEQFF	TGTGCCAGCAGCTTCAGAGGGTATGAGCAGTTCTTC
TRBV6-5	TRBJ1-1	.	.	CASSYIGNTEAFF	TGTGCCAGCAGTTACATAGGGAACACTGAAGCTTTCTTT
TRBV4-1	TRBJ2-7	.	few	CASSQVASPRSYEQYF	TGCGCCAGCAGCCAAGTGGCCAGTCCCCGCTCCTACGAGCAGTACTTC
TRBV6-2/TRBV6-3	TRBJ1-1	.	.	CASSYSTTNTEAFF	TGTGCCAGCAGTTACTCCACCACGAACACTGAAGCTTTCTTT
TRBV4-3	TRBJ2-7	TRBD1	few	CASSHMTGDGEQYF	TGCGCCAGCAGCCATATGACAGGGGATGGCGAGCAGTACTTC
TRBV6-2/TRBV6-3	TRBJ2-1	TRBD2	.	CASSYPLAGVNEQFF	TGTGCCAGCAGTTACCCCCTAGCGGGGGTTAATGAGCAGTTCTTC
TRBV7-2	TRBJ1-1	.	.	CASSLEAGTTEAFF	TGTGCCAGCAGCTTAGAGGCAGGTACGACTGAAGCTTTCTTT
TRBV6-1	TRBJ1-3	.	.	CASRGDRNTIYF	TGTGCCAGCAGGGGGGACCGAAACACCATATATTTT
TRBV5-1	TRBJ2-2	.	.	CASSLIARATTGELFF	TGCGCCAGCAGCTTGATCGCACGGGCAACAACCGGGGAGCTGTTTTTT
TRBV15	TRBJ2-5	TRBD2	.	CATSRDRASGGGETQYF	TGTGCCACCAGCAGAGATAGGGCCAGCGGGGGAGGAGAGACCCAGTACTTC
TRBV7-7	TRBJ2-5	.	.	CASSLASGAGTQYF	TGTGCTAGCAGCTTAGCTTCTGGGGCCGGGACCCAGTACTTC
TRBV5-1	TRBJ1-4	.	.	CASSLDGISEKLFF	TGCGCCAGCAGCTTGGATGGGATATCTGAAAAACTGTTTTTT
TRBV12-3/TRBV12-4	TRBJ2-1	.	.	CASSLGLRNEQFF	TGTGCCAGCAGCCTGGGACTTCGCAATGAGCAGTTCTTC
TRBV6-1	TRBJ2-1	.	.	CASRLETSNTYNEQFF	TGTGCCAGCAGGTTAGAGACCTCCAATACTTACAATGAGCAGTTCTTC
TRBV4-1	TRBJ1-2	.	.	CASSHTPGGSNYGYTF	TGCGCCAGCAGCCACACTCCCGGGGGGTCTAACTATGGCTACACCTTC
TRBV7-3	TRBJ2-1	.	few	CASSLNGGALDEQFF	TGTGCCAGCAGCTTAAATGGGGGGGCCCTGGATGAGCAGTTCTTC
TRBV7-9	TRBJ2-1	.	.	CASRREGPRGEQFF	TGTGCCAGCAGACGAGAGGGCCCTCGGGGTGAGCAGTTCTTC
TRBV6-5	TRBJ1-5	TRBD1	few	CASSYDRGDQPQHF	TGTGCCAGCAGCTACGACAGGGGGGATCAGCCCCAGCATTTT
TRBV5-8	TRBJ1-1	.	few	CASSARRHTNAEAFF	TGTGCCAGCAGCGCAAGGAGGCATACGAACGCTGAAGCTTTCTTT
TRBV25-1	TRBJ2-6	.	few	CASSGSGANVLTF	TGTGCCAGCAGTGGTAGTGGGGCCAACGTCCTGACTTTC
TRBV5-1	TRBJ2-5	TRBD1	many	CASSLSSTGSQETQYF	TGCGCCAGCAGCTTGTCCTCGACAGGGAGTCAAGAGACCCAGTACTTC
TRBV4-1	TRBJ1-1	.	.	CASSQDGTRGAFF	TGCGCCAGCAGCCAAGATGGAACCCGGGGGGCTTTCTTT
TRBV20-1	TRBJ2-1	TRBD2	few	CSAKTSGGAGEQFF	TGCAGTGCAAAGACTAGCGGGGGGGCAGGGGAGCAGTTCTTC
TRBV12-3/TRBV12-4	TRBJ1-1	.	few	CASSLSGPSTEAFF	TGTGCCAGCAGTCTGTCGGGCCCATCGACTGAAGCTTTCTTT
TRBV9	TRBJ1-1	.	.	CASSASSPGDTEAFF	TGTGCCAGCAGCGCCTCCTCGCCTGGGGACACTGAAGCTTTCTTT
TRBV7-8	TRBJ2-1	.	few	CASSPKVGQFF	TGTGCCAGCAGCCCGAAGGTAGGGCAGTTCTTC
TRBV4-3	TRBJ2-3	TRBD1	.	CASSQGARGRGDTQYF	TGCGCCAGCAGCCAAGGAGCCAGGGGGCGTGGAGATACGCAGTATTTT
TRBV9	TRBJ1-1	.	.	CASSQFGAGQGTEAFF	TGTGCCAGCAGCCAATTTGGGGCAGGGCAAGGGACTGAAGCTTTCTTT
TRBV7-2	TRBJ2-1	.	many	CASSFTTSNEQFF	TGTGCCAGCAGCTTCACGACTAGCAATGAGCAGTTCTTC
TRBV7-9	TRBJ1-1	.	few	CASSLNRGAFF	TGTGCCAGCAGCCTAAACCGGGGAGCTTTCTTT
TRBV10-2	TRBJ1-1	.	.	CASTGARGKMNTEAFF	TGCGCCAGCACAGGGGCCAGGGGAAAAATGAACACTGAAGCTTTCTTT
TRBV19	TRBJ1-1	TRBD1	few	CASTTPGQGGHTEAFF	TGTGCCAGTACTACCCCGGGACAGGGGGGACACACTGAAGCTTTCTTT
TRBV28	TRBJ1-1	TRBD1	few	CASSLPLGQGSRGEAFF	TGTGCCAGCAGTTTACCCCTCGGACAGGGGAGTCGGGGTGAAGCTTTCTTT
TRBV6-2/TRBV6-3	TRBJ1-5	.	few	CASSRRQNQPQHF	TGTGCCAGCAGTCGCCGGCAAAATCAGCCCCAGCATTTT
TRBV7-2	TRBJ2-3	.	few	CASSLSFIRDTQYF	TGTGCCAGCAGCCTGTCTTTTATCCGGGATACGCAGTATTTT
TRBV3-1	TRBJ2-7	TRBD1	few	CASTAGQGEAYEQYF	TGTGCCAGCACCGCAGGACAGGGTGAAGCCTACGAGCAGTACTTC
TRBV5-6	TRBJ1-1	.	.	CASILGELNTEAFF	TGTGCCAGCATCCTAGGGGAGTTGAACACTGAAGCTTTCTTT
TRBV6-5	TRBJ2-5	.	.	CASSSPGRNTQETQYF	TGTGCCAGCAGTTCACCCGGACGTAACACACAGGAGACCCAGTACTTC
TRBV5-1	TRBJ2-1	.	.	CASSFRGGNEQFF	TGCGCCAGCAGCTTTAGGGGGGGGAATGAGCAGTTCTTC
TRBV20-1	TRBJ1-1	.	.	CSARDSQGNGEAFF	TGCAGTGCTAGAGATAGTCAGGGGAACGGTGAAGCTTTCTTT
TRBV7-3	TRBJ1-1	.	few	CASSASENTEAFF	TGTGCCAGCAGCGCCAGTGAGAACACTGAAGCTTTCTTT